Listed here are 7 T cell receptor beta chains from one sample, sequenced in a study of shared T cell receptors in the human thymus. Measured with immunoSEQ multiplex PCR; TCRdb has only the in-frame clones, and not every one. The data hold hundreds of thousands of clones, with around nine tenths observed a single time. These records were also assigned to another study, of human thymus T cells.

Source material: thymocytes. The receptors stem from a boy younger than two with a congenital heart defect.

This chain connects TRBV30 to TRBJ1-5; possibly TRBD1 for D (5 bases). V was trimmed by 0 bases and J by 2 bases, leaving 14 bases between them. Germline V gene data show CDR1 as GTSNPN and CDR2 as SVGIG (reference sequence). CDR3 length: 16 residues. The DNA for the CDR3 is TGTGCCTGGAGTGTGTGGCAGGGTCGGGGCAATCAGCCCCAGCATTTT. Translating it yields CAWSVWQGRGNQPQHF.

The J gene is TRBJ2-1, the V gene TRBV11-1, with D possibly matching TRBD1 (6 bases). CDR1 and CDR2 (germline): SGHAT, FQDESV (reference sequence). This CDR3 comprises 18 residues. V was clipped by 5 bases and J by 7 bases, with 27 bases between them. The CDR3 spells CASSPQPYPPQGRNEQFF. The DNA for the CDR3 is TGTGCCAGCAGCCCTCAACCTTACCCTCCACAGGGACGGAATGAGCAGTTCTTC.

The rearrangement joins TRBV7-9 to TRBJ2-6; 8 bases map to TRBD1. Germline CDR1 is SEHNR and CDR2 is FQNEAQ (reference sequence). The V segment lost 4 bases and the J segment 0 bases; nucleotides outside the gene matches: 11. This CDR3 is 19 amino acids long. The CDR3 reads CASSSGGGDRFSGANVLTF. CDR3 coding DNA: TGTGCCAGCAGCTCCGGGGGCGGGGACAGGTTCTCTGGGGCCAACGTCCTGACTTTC.

The chain couples TRBV27 to TRBJ2-7; 14 nucleotides match TRBD2. CDR1 is MNHEY and CDR2 is SMNVEV in the germline V gene (reference sequence). V lost 4 bases and J lost 2; bases outside the gene matches: 7. There are 17 residues in the CDR3. The CDR3: CASSSTSGRESPYEQYF. The CDR3 bases are TGTGCCAGCAGTTCGACTAGCGGGAGGGAATCCCCCTACGAGCAGTACTTC.

This clone has more than one count but fewer than ten. The V gene is TRBV11-3, the J gene TRBJ2-7; 11 positions agree with TRBD2. The CDR3 consists of 18 residues. The trim removed 2 bases at V and 6 bases at J, leaving 15 bases unmatched. Germline CDR1 SGHNT, CDR2 YENEEA. DNA of the CDR3: TGTGCCAGCAGCTTATTTCTCTCTCTAGCGGGAGGTGAATGCGAGCAGTACTTC. Translating it yields CASSLFLSLAGGECEQYF.

The chain combines TRBV7-9 with TRBJ1-3, with 8 bases fitting TRBD1. CDR3 length: 16 residues. V lost 5 bases and J lost 0; bases outside the gene matches: 6. The germline CDR1 and CDR2 sequences are SEHNR and FQNEAQ (reference sequence). CDR3 bases: TGTGCCAGCAGCCGCGGGACAGGCCGCTCTGGAAACACCATATATTTT. Translating gives CASSRGTGRSGNTIYF.

The sample holds one count of this clone. V gene TRBV4-3 combines with J gene TRBJ2-1; TRBD2 matches 13 bases. V lost 0 bases and J lost 4; bases outside the gene matches: 0. CDR1 and CDR2 from the germline V gene are LGHNA and YSLEER. The CDR3 consists of 16 residues. This chain's CDR3 is CASSQEGLAGYNEQFF. As DNA, the CDR3 is TGCGCCAGCAGCCAAGAGGGACTAGCGGGGTACAATGAGCAGTTCTTC.